The 29 T cell receptor beta chains given below trace back to one sample, sequenced in a study of blood T cell repertoires in COVID-19. Clones were read by immunoSEQ multiplex PCR, and TCRdb kept only the in-frame ones, dropping some. This repertoire shows roughly 130,000 clones, 84% found once; its top ten account for about 5.5%. The specimen sequenced was PBMCs or T cells enriched from blood (not recorded which). These receptors originate from a man in his forties with acute COVID-19.

CDR3 DNA: TGTGCCAGCAGCTTAAAGACAGGCCCATGGGATGAGCAGTTCTTC. Protein: CASSLKTGPWDEQFF. The chain has TRBV13 and TRBJ2-1, with D maybe TRBD1 (6 bases). CDR1 and CDR2 from the germline V gene are PRHDT and FYEKMQ (reference sequence). The CDR3 length is 15 residues. V dropped 2 bases and J dropped 8 bases, with 16 bases sitting between them. The whole variable domain, remainder taken from reference TRBV13 and TRBJ2-1, is AAGVIQSPRHLIKEKRETATLKCYPIPRHDTVYWYQQGPGQDPQFLISFYEKMQSDKGSIPDRFSAQQFSDYHSELNMSSLELGDSALYFCASSLKTGPWDEQFFGPGTRLTVL.

The sample holds a few counts of this clone. This CDR3 reads CASSKLSGGRELGNTEAFF. The CDR3 coding sequence is TGTGCCAGCAGCAAACTTAGCGGGGGGCGAGAGTTGGGGAACACTGAAGCTTTCTTT. The rearrangement links TRBV21-1 to TRBJ1-1. TRBV21-1 constitutes a pseudogene. The CDR3 extends over 19 amino acids.

V is TRBV3-1 (or the pseudogene TRBV3-2) and J is TRBJ2-2; tentatively, D is TRBD1 (6 bases). The CDR3 consists of 13 residues. Germline V CDR1 and CDR2: LGHDT, YNNKEL (reference sequence). Trimming took 0 bases from V and 8 from J, leaving 7 bases between them. The CDR3, as DNA: TGTGCCAGCAGCCAAGATCAGGGGGGGGAGCTGTTTTTT. This encodes CASSQDQGGELFF.

This clone turned up a few times. The chain couples TRBV5-1 to TRBJ2-1; 8 nucleotides line up with TRBD2. This CDR3 region has 17 residues. The germline V gene has CDR1 SGHRS and CDR2 YFSETQ. The trim removed 3 bases at V and 0 bases at J, leaving 8 bases unmatched. The CDR3 is CASSSLAGGFSYNEQFF. The CDR3 DNA reads as TGCGCCAGCAGCTCCCTGGCGGGAGGTTTCTCCTACAATGAGCAGTTCTTC.

The J gene is TRBJ2-7, the V gene TRBV13; D possibly corresponds to TRBD2 (7 bases). Germline lookup yields CDR1 PRHDT and CDR2 FYEKMQ (reference sequence). Trimming left V 5 bases short and J 4 bases short, with 15 bases between. The CDR3 totals 14 residues. CDR3 residues: CASSPERGGYEQYF. CDR3 DNA: TGTGCCAGCAGCCCAGAAAGGGGGGGATACGAGCAGTACTTC.

V gene TRBV27 combines with J gene TRBJ2-7; D is uncertain. This CDR3 is built from 17 residues. The V gene's germline CDR1 is MNHEY and CDR2 SMNVEV (reference sequence). Trimming left V 3 bases short and J 5 bases short, with 23 bases between. CDR3 bases: TGTGCCAGCAGTTTCTCTCCTTTACATTCCCCCATCCACGAGCAGTACTTC. Its protein is CASSFSPLHSPIHEQYF.

J is TRBJ2-5 and V is TRBV5-4; D is possibly TRBD2 (6 bases). The CDR3 runs 13 residues. V dropped 3 bases and J dropped 5 bases, with 11 bases sitting between them. Germline V gene data show CDR1 as SGHNT and CDR2 as YYREEE (reference sequence). For the CDR3, the DNA is TGTGCCAGCAGCTCGACTAGTCCCGAGACCCAGTACTTC. Residues: CASSSTSPETQYF.

The gene calls are TRBV6-1 and TRBJ2-7, with TRBD1 as a possible D gene (5 bases). Between the trimmed V and J ends, which lost 1 base and 6 bases, there was a span of 16 bases. The V gene's germline CDR1 is MNHNS and CDR2 SASEGT. This CDR3 has 15 residues. The CDR3 DNA is TGTGCCAGCAGTGAAGGGGTAGGGGTGGTAGTCGAGCAGTACTTC. Translated: CASSEGVGVVVEQYF.

The chain uses TRBV27 and TRBJ1-5, with no clear D. The V and J ends lost 3 bases and 2 bases respectively, with 5 bases between them. The CDR3 sequence is 13 residues long. The germline V gene has CDR1 MNHEY and CDR2 SMNVEV (reference sequence). The chain's CDR3 is CASSFRGNQPQHF. The CDR3 nucleotides are TGTGCCAGCAGTTTCCGGGGCAATCAGCCCCAGCATTTT.

The chain links TRBV25-1 to TRBJ2-1; D unresolved. Per germline, CDR1 MGHDK and CDR2 SYGVNS. The CDR3 consists of 18 residues. Trimming took off 1 base at V and 4 bases at J, with 20 bases between the two ends. This chain's CDR3 is CASSESTWSDKSYNEQFF. CDR3 DNA: TGTGCCAGCAGTGAATCTACTTGGAGTGATAAATCTTACAATGAGCAGTTCTTC.

The chain combines TRBV5-1 with TRBJ2-2, with D perhaps matching TRBD1 (6 bases). The CDR3 is 17 amino acids. V was pared by 7 bases and J by 0 bases, with 19 bases between. Germline V gene data show CDR1 as SGHRS and CDR2 as YFSETQ. Here the CDR3 DNA reads TGCGCCAGCGTTGGGGGAACAGGGCCCACGAACACCGGGGAGCTGTTTTTT. This sequence encodes CASVGGTGPTNTGELFF.

The chain employs TRBV29-1 and TRBJ1-1; 9 bases line up with TRBD1. The trim removed 7 bases at V and 7 bases at J, leaving 16 bases unmatched. From germline, CDR1 is SQVTM and CDR2 ANQGSEA. CDR3 length equals 15 residues. CDR3: CSARTGAGLVLEAFF. CDR3 nucleotides: TGCAGCGCCCGGACAGGGGCCGGGTTGGTGCTTGAAGCTTTCTTT.

This chain links TRBV24-1 with TRBJ2-1; perhaps TRBD2 as D (5 bases). The CDR3 length is 16 residues. V was trimmed by 2 bases and J by 1 base, leaving 11 bases between them. From germline, CDR1 is KGHDR and CDR2 SFDVKD. CDR3 in amino acids: CATSDYEGASYNEQFF. The CDR3, as DNA: TGTGCCACCAGTGATTATGAGGGCGCATCCTACAATGAGCAGTTCTTC.

This clone was observed a single time. The genes are TRBV25-1 and TRBJ2-7; 8 bases match TRBD1. Unmatched junction bases numbered 9, after V lost 6 bases and J lost 2 bases. Germline V gives CDR1 MGHDK, CDR2 SYGVNS. This CDR3 region has 15 residues. In nucleotides, the CDR3 is TGTGCCAGCAGCGGATTAAACAGGGGGGCCTACGAGCAGTACTTC. It encodes CASSGLNRGAYEQYF.

The gene calls are TRBV19 and TRBJ2-4, with D maybe TRBD1 (6 bases). Per germline, CDR1 LNHDA and CDR2 SQIVND (reference sequence). CDR3 size: 15 residues. V gave up 1 base and J gave up 4 bases, with 11 bases separating them. CDR3 DNA: TGTGCCAGTAGTATAGTTCAGGGGTCTAAAAACATTCAGTACTTC. Translating it yields CASSIVQGSKNIQYF.

The gene calls are TRBV5-1 and TRBJ2-7; 7 bases line up with TRBD2. This CDR3 region has 18 residues. The germline V gene encodes CDR1 SGHRS and CDR2 YFSETQ. Trimming cost V 0 bases and J 3 bases; bases outside gene matches: 15. The CDR3 is CASSLGSSGSGLYYEQYF. The CDR3 DNA follows: TGCGCCAGCAGCTTGGGCTCTAGCGGAAGCGGACTGTACTACGAGCAGTACTTC.

This clone was counted between two and nine times. The chain carries TRBV25-1 and TRBJ1-1; 10 bases are a match to TRBD1. With 8 bases clipped from V and 3 bases from J, the junction kept 9 bases outside the gene matches. The CDR3 has 15 amino acids. Looked up from germline, CDR1 is MGHDK and CDR2 is SYGVNS. CDR3 region: CASGRWTGGDTEAFF. Written as DNA, the CDR3 is TGTGCCAGCGGCCGGTGGACAGGGGGTGACACTGAAGCTTTCTTT.

This rearrangement joins TRBV5-1 to TRBJ1-6; D gene unclear. V was shortened by 1 base and J by 2 bases, with 7 bases between the two germline ends. Looked up from germline, CDR1 is SGHRS and CDR2 is YFSETQ. The CDR3 length is 15 residues. DNA for the CDR3: TGCGCCAGCAGCTTGTCCGGGGCCTATAATTCACCCCTCCACTTT. This translates into CASSLSGAYNSPLHF. Full variable domain (rest looked up from reference TRBV5-1 and TRBJ1-6): KAGVTQTPRYLIKTRGQQVTLSCSPISGHRSVSWYQQTPGQGLQFLFEYFSETQRNKGNFPGRFSGRQFSNSRSEMNVSTLELGDSALYLCASSLSGAYNSPLHFGNGTRLTVT.

The V call is TRBV7-8, the J call TRBJ1-1; 8 positions agree with TRBD1. The CDR3 spans 16 residues. Unmatched junction bases numbered 11, after V lost 6 bases and J lost 2 bases. From germline, CDR1 is SGHVS and CDR2 FQNEAQ. CDR3 protein: CASRSGTGESNTEAFF. The CDR3 region has the DNA TGTGCCAGCAGATCCGGGACAGGAGAATCAAACACTGAAGCTTTCTTT.

In this sample, this clone turned up once. The chain couples TRBV28 to TRBJ2-3; D might be TRBD1 (6 bases). The CDR3 contains 14 residues. V lost 5 bases, J lost 2 bases, and 11 bases lay in between. The germline V gene encodes CDR1 MDHEN and CDR2 SYDVKM. The CDR3 sequence is CASSKGQFTDTQYF. CDR3 coding DNA: TGTGCCAGCAGTAAAGGACAGTTCACAGATACGCAGTATTTT.

The V and J genes are TRBV2 and TRBJ1-1; D is possibly TRBD1 (6 bases). Per the germline V gene, CDR1 is SNHLY and CDR2 is FYNNEI. The CDR3 sequence is 14 residues long. V was pared by 8 bases and J by 0 bases, with 13 bases between. The CDR3: CASAYRELNTEAFF. The CDR3, as DNA: TGTGCCAGCGCTTACAGGGAATTGAACACTGAAGCTTTCTTT.

This clone was detected a few times. The gene calls are TRBV7-8 and TRBJ1-1, with a possible D match to TRBD1 (6 bases). With 6 bases removed from V and 3 bases from J, the gap between germline ends came to 14 bases. This CDR3 is 14 amino acids long. The germline gives CDR1 SGHVS, CDR2 FQNEAQ. The CDR3 bases are TGTGCCAGCAGTCACCAACAGGGATACACTGAAGCTTTCTTT. Protein sequence: CASSHQQGYTEAFF.

The chain links TRBV4-1 to TRBJ2-1; 11 nucleotides line up with TRBD2. The CDR3 runs to 19 residues. Germline assignment: CDR1 MGHRA and CDR2 YSYEKL. The ends lost 0 bases at V and 2 bases at J; junction bases unmatched: 9. CDR3 residues: CASSQDVVEGLAAYNEQFF. For the CDR3, the DNA is TGCGCCAGCAGCCAAGATGTGGTTGAGGGACTAGCGGCCTACAATGAGCAGTTCTTC.

CDR3 amino acids: CATSDLGRGTDTQYF. The CDR3 DNA sequence: TGTGCCACCAGTGATTTGGGCCGAGGGACAGATACGCAGTATTTT. The V and J genes are TRBV24-1 and TRBJ2-3; D is perhaps TRBD2 (5 bases). Trimming left V 0 bases short and J 3 bases short, with 9 bases between. The CDR3 is made up of 15 amino acids. The germline V gene encodes CDR1 KGHDR and CDR2 SFDVKD.

This clone has just one count. J is TRBJ2-7 and V is TRBV7-8; maybe TRBD1 (6 bases). Trimming pared 1 base from V and 3 bases from J, leaving 16 bases between. In germline, CDR1 is SGHVS, CDR2 FQNEAQ. This CDR3 spans 16 amino acids. CDR3 region: CASSLDHPEDSYEQYF. The CDR3 nucleotides read TGTGCCAGCAGCTTAGACCATCCGGAGGACAGCTACGAGCAGTACTTC.

The rearrangement joins TRBV27 to TRBJ1-5; D gene uncertain. Looked up from germline, CDR1 is MNHEY and CDR2 is SMNVEV (reference sequence). V was clipped by 1 base and J by 1 base, with 5 bases between them. The CDR3 has 14 residues. The CDR3 DNA sequence: TGTGCCAGCAGTTTATATTCAAGCAATCAGCCCCAGCATTTT. Protein sequence: CASSLYSSNQPQHF.

J is TRBJ2-3 and V is TRBV5-1; 9 positions match TRBD2. CDR1 is SGHRS, CDR2 YFSETQ, per germline. After removal of 4 bases from V and 5 bases from J, the junction contained 14 bases not matched to a gene. This CDR3 comprises 17 residues. The CDR3 loop reads CASSPSGGRALGDTQYF. The DNA for the CDR3 is TGCGCCAGCAGCCCCTCGGGCGGGAGGGCCTTAGGAGATACGCAGTATTTT.

The chain has TRBV30 and TRBJ2-2; a possible D gene is TRBD1 (6 bases). Deletions cut 2 bases from V and 7 bases from J, with 8 bases between. Germline assignment: CDR1 GTSNPN and CDR2 SVGIG (reference sequence). The CDR3 has 12 amino acids. The CDR3 nucleotides are TGTGCCTGGAGTCGAGGGGGCGGGGAGCTGTTTTTT. Translation gives CAWSRGGGELFF.

CDR3 sequence (DNA): TGTGCCAGCAGTTTACTGACGGGAGATACGCAGTATTTT. Translation: CASSLLTGDTQYF. The V gene is TRBV12-3 or TRBV12-4, the J gene TRBJ2-3; D gene ambiguous. V was cut by 2 bases and J by 5 bases, with 8 bases left in between. The CDR3 length is 13 residues.